Following are 25 T cell receptor beta chains from one sample sequenced in a study of blood T cell repertoires in COVID-19. Profiling relied on immunoSEQ multiplex PCR, and the TCRdb table lists in-frame clones only, not all of them. The table includes around 120,000 clones, approximately 92% detected once. Material for sequencing was peripheral blood. All receptors come from a woman older than 75 with acute or convalescent COVID-19.

CDR3 protein: CASSHDRGWTDTQYF. The DNA for the CDR3 is TGCGCCAGCAGCCACGACAGGGGTTGGACAGATACGCAGTATTTT. The chain is built from TRBV4-3 and TRBJ2-3, with TRBD1 matching 8 bases. V shed 3 bases, J shed 3 bases, and the junction held 5 bases outside the gene matches. The germline V gene encodes CDR1 LGHNA and CDR2 YSLEER. This CDR3 has 15 residues.

The chain uses TRBV5-1 and TRBJ1-4; D uncertain. The length of the CDR3 is 14 residues. V dropped 0 bases and J dropped 4 bases, with 7 bases sitting between them. Germline assignment: CDR1 SGHRS and CDR2 YFSETQ. CDR3 in DNA: TGCGCCAGCAGCTTGGCAGGTATTAATGAAAAACTGTTTTTT. As protein: CASSLAGINEKLFF.

V and J are TRBV29-1 and TRBJ1-2; TRBD1 agrees at 9 bases. Germline V gives CDR1 SQVTM, CDR2 ANQGSEA. CDR3 length equals 16 residues. The junction had 18 bases not matched to a gene; V was cut back by 4 bases and J by 9 bases. The CDR3 sequence is CSVGDTGGAGGKRYTF. For the CDR3, the DNA is TGCAGCGTTGGAGATACAGGGGGCGCGGGGGGAAAGCGCTACACCTTC.

This clone was seen only once. The chain links TRBV7-2 to TRBJ1-4; 7 bases are shared with TRBD1. Germline trimming cut 6 bases from V and 0 bases from J; bases unmatched to any gene: 4. Germline lookup yields CDR1 SGHTA and CDR2 FQGNSA. The CDR3 has 15 residues. In nucleotides, the CDR3 is TGTGCCAGCAGAACGGACAGGTCAACTAATGAAAAACTGTTTTTT. This translates into CASRTDRSTNEKLFF.

The chain employs TRBV5-1 and TRBJ2-5, with 8 bases that match TRBD2. V was pared by 2 bases and J by 4 bases, with 10 bases of the junction left unmatched. The CDR3 has 16 residues. CDR1 is SGHRS, CDR2 YFSETQ, per germline. The CDR3: CASSLAGTSGGETQYF. CDR3 DNA sequence: TGCGCCAGCAGCTTAGCCGGGACTAGTGGCGGAGAGACCCAGTACTTC.

This clone came up a few times. This chain links TRBV2 with TRBJ1-6; possible D gene TRBD1, 5 bases. V was clipped by 7 bases and J by 7 bases, with 17 bases between them. The CDR3 totals 15 residues. CDR1 is SNHLY and CDR2 is FYNNEI in the germline V gene. CDR3 nucleotide sequence: TGTGCCAGCACCCAAAGGTGGCAGGGAAATTCACCCCTCCACTTT. Its translation: CASTQRWQGNSPLHF.

This rearrangement joins TRBV9 to TRBJ2-7, with 8 bases fitting TRBD1. Germline V gene sequence: CDR1 SGDLS, CDR2 YYNGEE. The CDR3 sequence is 16 residues long. J gave up 3 bases and V 0 bases, and 8 bases lay outside the gene matches. CDR3 sequence (DNA): TGTGCCAGCAGCGTAGACCAGGGGGCAGTTCACTACGAGCAGTACTTC. It yields the protein CASSVDQGAVHYEQYF.

This chain joins TRBV2 and TRBJ2-7; weak D call: TRBD2 (7 bases). This CDR3 comprises 14 residues. The V and J ends lost 2 bases and 7 bases respectively, with 15 bases between them. In germline, CDR1 is SNHLY, CDR2 FYNNEI. The CDR3 nucleotides are TGTGCCAGCAGTGAACGGGGGGCTTCGAGTGAGCAGTACTTC. Translation: CASSERGASSEQYF.

The rearrangement links TRBV28 to TRBJ2-1; D uncertain. The CDR3 extends over 16 amino acids. Deletions cut 4 bases from V and 2 bases from J, with 15 bases between. Germline-derived CDR1 and CDR2 are MDHEN and SYDVKM. The CDR3 protein is CASSSNSPVAYNEQFF. CDR3 in DNA: TGTGCCAGCAGTTCCAACAGCCCTGTAGCCTACAATGAGCAGTTCTTC.

The rearrangement links TRBV30 to TRBJ1-4, with D possibly TRBD1 on 6 matching bases. Trimming pared 1 base from V and 7 bases from J, leaving 13 bases between. The germline V gene has CDR1 GTSNPN and CDR2 SVGIG (reference sequence). The CDR3 loop spans 14 amino acids. CDR3 residues: CAWSGIGGSEKLFF. DNA of the CDR3: TGTGCCTGGAGTGGGATAGGGGGTAGTGAAAAACTGTTTTTT.

The rearrangement joins TRBV18 to TRBJ2-7, with 15 bases identical to TRBD2. Germline CDR1 and CDR2: KGHSH and LQKENI. The length of the CDR3 is 15 residues. V was pared by 2 bases and J by 4 bases, with 0 bases of the junction left unmatched. CDR3 amino acids: CASSPGTSGRYEQYF. The CDR3 nucleotides read TGTGCCAGCTCACCAGGGACTAGCGGGAGGTACGAGCAGTACTTC.

This clone was seen only once. The chain is built from TRBV2 and TRBJ2-6; perhaps TRBD1 as D (6 bases). V was cut by 6 bases and J by 0 bases, with 21 bases left in between. The CDR3 covers 19 residues. From germline, CDR1 is SNHLY and CDR2 FYNNEI. The CDR3 DNA is TGTGCCAGCAGAACCCTCCTTTGGACAGCGCACTCTGGGGCCAACGTCCTGACTTTC. It is translated as CASRTLLWTAHSGANVLTF.

The chain joins TRBV4-1 to TRBJ2-5, with 8 nucleotides matching TRBD2. Germline CDR1 reads MGHRA; CDR2 reads YSYEKL. The ends lost 0 bases at V and 5 bases at J; junction bases unmatched: 8. The CDR3 sequence is 16 residues long. This chain's CDR3 is CASSQDPGLGVETQYF. CDR3 nucleotide sequence: TGCGCCAGCAGCCAAGACCCGGGACTAGGGGTGGAGACCCAGTACTTC.

This clone was seen a single time. DNA of the CDR3: TGTGCCAGCAGCTTTTATTCGGGGACAGGACCCTACGAGCAGTACTTC. Protein product: CASSFYSGTGPYEQYF. The V and J genes are TRBV11-2 and TRBJ2-7; 8 nucleotides agree with TRBD1. J was trimmed by 2 bases and V by 3 bases; bases with no gene match: 9. CDR1 and CDR2 from the germline V gene are SGHAT and FQNNGV. This CDR3 has 16 residues.

The genes are TRBV11-3 and TRBJ1-5; 7 bases map to TRBD1. Germline V CDR1 and CDR2: SGHNT, YENEEA. The length of the CDR3 is 17 residues. The junction had 7 bases not matched to a gene; V was cut back by 0 bases and J by 2 bases. This CDR3 reads CASSLDLQGLCNQPQHF. The CDR3 nucleotides are TGTGCCAGCAGCTTAGATTTACAGGGGTTGTGCAATCAGCCCCAGCATTTT.

This sequence joins TRBV19 and TRBJ1-1, with a possible D match to TRBD1 (5 bases). This CDR3 region has 15 residues. V was clipped by 5 bases and J by 0 bases, with 13 bases between them. Germline CDR1 is LNHDA and CDR2 is SQIVND (reference sequence). The CDR3 loop is CASSPHRTMNTEAFF. In nucleotides, the CDR3 is TGTGCCAGTAGTCCTCACAGGACCATGAACACTGAAGCTTTCTTT.

The gene calls are TRBV25-1 and TRBJ2-2; 8 nucleotides agree with TRBD1. The CDR3 runs to 16 residues. Trimming cost V 1 base and J 2 bases; bases outside gene matches: 3. Germline values: CDR1 MGHDK, CDR2 SYGVNS. The CDR3 DNA reads as TGTGCCAGCAGTGAATCCGGGACAGGCAACACCGGGGAGCTGTTTTTT. It codes for CASSESGTGNTGELFF.

The chain links TRBV5-1 to TRBJ2-2; 7 bases line up with TRBD1. J gave up 4 bases and V 1 base, and 4 bases lay outside the gene matches. The germline gives CDR1 SGHRS, CDR2 YFSETQ. The CDR3 sequence is 15 residues long. The CDR3: CASSLTGAGTGELFF. CDR3 coding DNA: TGCGCCAGCAGCTTGACAGGGGCGGGCACCGGGGAGCTGTTTTTT.

The chain joins TRBV11-2 to TRBJ2-1; 9 nucleotides line up with TRBD2. Germline V CDR1 and CDR2: SGHAT, FQNNGV. The CDR3 loop spans 15 amino acids. The trim removed 1 base at V and 4 bases at J, leaving 2 bases unmatched. The CDR3 spells CASSLGGGVYNEQFF. The CDR3 DNA reads as TGTGCCAGCAGCTTAGGCGGGGGGGTTTACAATGAGCAGTTCTTC.

The chain is built from TRBV15 and TRBJ2-5; D may be TRBD1 (6 bases). Germline lookup yields CDR1 LNHNV and CDR2 YYDKDF (reference sequence). Deletions cut 5 bases from V and 4 bases from J, with 14 bases between. The CDR3 consists of 14 residues. The CDR3 sequence is CATSFQQGLETQYF. The CDR3 DNA reads as TGTGCCACCAGCTTTCAACAGGGTCTAGAGACCCAGTACTTC.

The chain combines TRBV2 with TRBJ2-3; maybe TRBD2 (6 bases). Germline CDR1 is SNHLY and CDR2 is FYNNEI. The CDR3 length is 15 residues. V was trimmed by 4 bases and J by 0 bases, leaving 11 bases between them. The CDR3 bases are TGTGCCAGCAGTGTGGAGGCGGGAAGCACAGATACGCAGTATTTT. It codes for CASSVEAGSTDTQYF.

The V and J genes are TRBV9 and TRBJ1-4; TRBD1 matches at 8 bases. V was pared by 3 bases and J by 8 bases, with 21 bases of the junction left unmatched. This CDR3 contains 19 residues. Looked up from germline, CDR1 is SGDLS and CDR2 is YYNGEE. The DNA of the CDR3 is TGTGCCAGCAGCGAAACTGACAGGGGCAATCCCCGAGATCGCGAAAAACTGTTTTTT. Translated: CASSETDRGNPRDREKLFF.

For the CDR3, the DNA is TGTGCCAGTAGTACTACAGGGATTAGCAATCAGCCCCAGCATTTT. It translates to CASSTTGISNQPQHF. This chain links TRBV19 with TRBJ1-5, with D maybe TRBD1 (6 bases). This CDR3 is 15 amino acids long. Trimming stripped 4 bases from V and 0 bases from J, with 10 bases between. The germline gives CDR1 LNHDA, CDR2 SQIVND (reference sequence).

CDR3 in amino acids: CASSTNEYEQFF. Here the CDR3 DNA reads TGTGCCAGCAGCACCAATGAGTATGAGCAGTTCTTC. The chain couples TRBV9 to TRBJ2-1, with no clear D. CDR1 and CDR2 from the germline V gene are SGDLS and YYNGEE. CDR3 size: 12 residues. Deletions cut 4 bases from V and 8 bases from J, with 10 bases between.

The chain is built from TRBV30 and TRBJ1-6; D possibly corresponds to TRBD1 (6 bases). This CDR3 comprises 13 residues. Per the germline V gene, CDR1 is GTSNPN and CDR2 is SVGIG (reference sequence). Trimming removed 4 bases from V and 7 bases from J, with 11 bases in between. The CDR3 is CAWTGRGNSPLHF. CDR3 coding DNA: TGTGCCTGGACCGGCAGGGGAAATTCACCCCTCCACTTT.